Listed below are T cell receptor beta chains from one sample, sequenced in a study of T cell repertoires in cytomegalovirus infection. TCRdb re-derived calls from the reads in MiXCR, one entry per CDR3 protein. The table lists 150,000 to 200,000 distinct CDR3 sequences, roughly 19% of them singletons. The sample taken for sequencing was PBMCs. The source of these receptors is a human donor in good health (CMV status not recorded). Some clones in this sample may be carry-over from other donors' samples. The CDR3 runs from the conserved cysteine through the conserved F or W. Each record gives: V gene, CDR3 length, J gene, D gene, clone size, CDR3 protein, CDR3 DNA. The D gene is left open where the match is weak. Rows may omit the clone size; those that give it use once, few, many or a size class.

v_call: TRBV12-3/TRBV12-4; cdr3_length: 14; j_call: TRBJ2-5; d_call: TRBD1; clone_size: many; cdr3_aa: CASTNRGQRETQYF; cdr3_nt: TGTGCCAGCACCAACAGGGGGCAAAGGGAGACCCAGTACTTC
v_call: TRBV7-2; cdr3_length: 18; j_call: TRBJ2-6; d_call: TRBD1; clone_size: many; cdr3_aa: CASSSPGQGAVGANVLTF; cdr3_nt: TGTGCCAGCAGCTCTCCGGGACAGGGGGCTGTGGGGGCCAACGTCCTGACTTTC
v_call: TRBV2; cdr3_length: 13; j_call: TRBJ1-2; d_call: -; clone_size: -; cdr3_aa: CASSVVVGYGYTF; cdr3_nt: TGTGCCAGCAGTGTTGTCGTGGGGTATGGCTACACCTTC
v_call: TRBV29-1; cdr3_length: 13; j_call: TRBJ1-1; d_call: -; clone_size: many; cdr3_aa: CSVAVQGNTEAFF; cdr3_nt: TGCAGCGTTGCGGTCCAGGGGAACACTGAAGCTTTCTTT
v_call: TRBV7-2; cdr3_length: 16; j_call: TRBJ2-1; d_call: -; clone_size: few; cdr3_aa: CASRLGAAGSYNEQFF; cdr3_nt: TGTGCCAGCAGGTTAGGAGCAGCGGGTTCCTACAATGAGCAGTTCTTC
v_call: TRBV6-1; cdr3_length: 12; j_call: TRBJ1-2; d_call: TRBD1; clone_size: many; cdr3_aa: CASRGQLYGYTF; cdr3_nt: TGTGCCAGCAGGGGACAGCTCTATGGCTACACCTTC
v_call: TRBV9; cdr3_length: 15; j_call: TRBJ2-2; d_call: TRBD1; clone_size: -; cdr3_aa: CASSAQGARAGELFF; cdr3_nt: TGTGCCAGCAGCGCACAGGGGGCCCGGGCCGGGGAGCTGTTTTTT
v_call: TRBV2; cdr3_length: 17; j_call: TRBJ1-2; d_call: -; clone_size: many; cdr3_aa: CASSEAQGAMGRYGYTF; cdr3_nt: TGTGCCAGCAGTGAAGCGCAGGGCGCCATGGGCCGGTACGGCTACACCTTC
v_call: TRBV5-6; cdr3_length: 16; j_call: TRBJ2-5; d_call: TRBD2; clone_size: many; cdr3_aa: CASSLVQLAGGETQYF; cdr3_nt: TGTGCCAGCAGCTTGGTCCAACTAGCGGGAGGAGAGACCCAGTACTTC
v_call: TRBV19; cdr3_length: 16; j_call: TRBJ2-1; d_call: -; clone_size: -; cdr3_aa: CASGETRDTFYNEQFF; cdr3_nt: TGTGCCAGTGGGGAAACCCGGGACACTTTCTACAATGAGCAGTTCTTC
v_call: TRBV7-9; cdr3_length: 13; j_call: TRBJ2-1; d_call: -; clone_size: -; cdr3_aa: CDSSLGPPGEQFF; cdr3_nt: TGTGACAGCAGCTTAGGTCCTCCGGGGGAGCAGTTCTTC
v_call: TRBV7-2; cdr3_length: 15; j_call: TRBJ2-7; d_call: -; clone_size: many; cdr3_aa: CASSTRAPRGYEQYF; cdr3_nt: TGTGCCAGCAGCACACGGGCTCCCAGGGGTTACGAGCAGTACTTC
v_call: TRBV27; cdr3_length: 13; j_call: TRBJ1-5; d_call: -; clone_size: -; cdr3_aa: CASSSGGGKPQHF; cdr3_nt: TGTGCCAGCAGTTCGGGGGGCGGAAAGCCCCAGCATTTT
v_call: TRBV29-1; cdr3_length: 15; j_call: TRBJ2-3; d_call: TRBD2; clone_size: -; cdr3_aa: CSVDGTSGRTDTQYF; cdr3_nt: TGCAGCGTGGACGGGACTAGCGGGAGAACAGATACGCAGTATTTT
v_call: TRBV7-3; cdr3_length: 14; j_call: TRBJ2-3; d_call: TRBD2; clone_size: few; cdr3_aa: CASSLAGGSNTQYF; cdr3_nt: TGTGCCAGCAGTCTAGCGGGAGGGTCAAATACGCAGTATTTT
v_call: TRBV20-1; cdr3_length: 16; j_call: TRBJ2-1; d_call: TRBD2; clone_size: few; cdr3_aa: CSAAGLALSSYNEQFF; cdr3_nt: TGCAGTGCAGCGGGACTAGCGTTAAGCTCCTACAATGAGCAGTTCTTC
v_call: TRBV5-6; cdr3_length: 16; j_call: TRBJ1-5; d_call: TRBD1; clone_size: -; cdr3_aa: CASSYRTGVGNQPQHF; cdr3_nt: TGTGCCAGCAGCTACCGAACAGGGGTGGGAAATCAGCCCCAGCATTTT
v_call: TRBV9; cdr3_length: 13; j_call: TRBJ1-2; d_call: -; clone_size: -; cdr3_aa: CASSPDLNYGYTF; cdr3_nt: TGTGCCAGCAGCCCTGATCTTAACTATGGCTACACCTTC
v_call: TRBV7-6; cdr3_length: 14; j_call: TRBJ2-3; d_call: TRBD2; clone_size: many; cdr3_aa: CASSQAGGTDTQYF; cdr3_nt: TGTGCCAGCAGCCAAGCGGGAGGGACGGATACGCAGTATTTT
v_call: TRBV5-4; cdr3_length: 15; j_call: TRBJ2-5; d_call: -; clone_size: few; cdr3_aa: CASSLVLGGQETQYF; cdr3_nt: TGTGCCAGCAGCTTGGTCCTTGGGGGCCAAGAGACCCAGTACTTC
v_call: TRBV7-2; cdr3_length: 15; j_call: TRBJ2-1; d_call: TRBD2; clone_size: many; cdr3_aa: CASSLGRERRNEQFF; cdr3_nt: TGTGCCAGCAGCTTAGGGCGGGAGAGGAGGAATGAGCAGTTCTTC
v_call: TRBV7-9; cdr3_length: 13; j_call: TRBJ1-1; d_call: TRBD1; clone_size: -; cdr3_aa: CASSLAGGVEAFF; cdr3_nt: TGTGCCAGCAGCTTGGCAGGGGGGGTTGAAGCTTTCTTT
v_call: TRBV7-9; cdr3_length: 13; j_call: TRBJ1-4; d_call: -; clone_size: few; cdr3_aa: CASSPQSNEKLFF; cdr3_nt: TGTGCCAGCAGCCCCCAGAGTAATGAAAAACTGTTTTTT
v_call: TRBV6-2/TRBV6-3; cdr3_length: 14; j_call: TRBJ1-3; d_call: -; clone_size: few; cdr3_aa: CASSRGHYGNTIYF; cdr3_nt: TGTGCCAGCAGTAGGGGACATTACGGAAACACCATATATTTT
v_call: TRBV6-1; cdr3_length: 16; j_call: TRBJ2-3; d_call: TRBD2; clone_size: few; cdr3_aa: CASSPHSGGATDTQYF; cdr3_nt: TGTGCCAGCAGTCCTCATAGCGGGGGGGCGACAGATACGCAGTATTTT
v_call: TRBV7-2; cdr3_length: 15; j_call: TRBJ2-4; d_call: TRBD2; clone_size: many; cdr3_aa: CASSRRGAPLNIQYF; cdr3_nt: TGTGCCAGCAGCCGGCGGGGGGCCCCCCTCAACATTCAGTACTTC
v_call: TRBV3-1; cdr3_length: 13; j_call: TRBJ2-7; d_call: TRBD1; clone_size: -; cdr3_aa: CASSRQGGDEQYF; cdr3_nt: TGTGCCAGCAGCCGACAGGGGGGCGACGAGCAGTACTTC
v_call: TRBV19; cdr3_length: 15; j_call: TRBJ2-1; d_call: -; clone_size: -; cdr3_aa: CASSIMATTYNEQFF; cdr3_nt: TGTGCCAGTAGTATAATGGCTACCACCTACAATGAGCAGTTCTTC
v_call: TRBV23-1; cdr3_length: 15; j_call: TRBJ2-3; d_call: TRBD2; clone_size: few; cdr3_aa: CASSQGAGDRDTQYF; cdr3_nt: TGCGCCAGCAGTCAAGGGGCGGGAGATAGAGATACGCAGTATTTT
v_call: TRBV27; cdr3_length: 16; j_call: TRBJ1-4; d_call: -; clone_size: few; cdr3_aa: CASSYHRASTNEKLFF; cdr3_nt: TGTGCCAGCAGTTATCACAGGGCGTCAACTAATGAAAAACTGTTTTTT
v_call: TRBV19; cdr3_length: 10; j_call: TRBJ1-1; d_call: -; clone_size: few; cdr3_aa: CASGNPEAFF; cdr3_nt: TGTGCCAGCGGGAACCCTGAAGCTTTCTTT
v_call: TRBV2; cdr3_length: 15; j_call: TRBJ2-7; d_call: TRBD2; clone_size: few; cdr3_aa: CASSGLASISGEQYF; cdr3_nt: TGTGCCAGCAGTGGACTAGCGTCAATCTCCGGCGAGCAGTACTTC
v_call: TRBV7-6; cdr3_length: 18; j_call: TRBJ2-2; d_call: TRBD2; clone_size: many; cdr3_aa: CASSLFSGLAGPTGELFF; cdr3_nt: TGTGCCAGCAGCTTATTTTCGGGGCTAGCGGGACCAACCGGGGAGCTGTTTTTT
v_call: TRBV7-8; cdr3_length: 14; j_call: TRBJ1-1; d_call: -; clone_size: few; cdr3_aa: CASSLVSANTEAFF; cdr3_nt: TGTGCCAGCAGCTTAGTGTCAGCTAACACTGAAGCTTTCTTT
v_call: TRBV15; cdr3_length: 19; j_call: TRBJ2-6; d_call: -; clone_size: -; cdr3_aa: CATSESYGAGGTVANVLTF; cdr3_nt: TGTGCCACCAGCGAATCCTATGGGGCAGGGGGGACAGTGGCCAACGTCCTGACTTTC
v_call: TRBV19; cdr3_length: 13; j_call: TRBJ2-7; d_call: TRBD1; clone_size: -; cdr3_aa: CASSPGQLYEQYF; cdr3_nt: TGTGCCAGTAGTCCGGGACAGCTCTACGAGCAGTACTTC
v_call: TRBV29-1; cdr3_length: 14; j_call: TRBJ2-7; d_call: -; clone_size: many; cdr3_aa: CSVQTGTSSYEQYF; cdr3_nt: TGCAGCGTCCAAACAGGGACTTCCTCCTACGAGCAGTACTTC
v_call: TRBV28; cdr3_length: 14; j_call: TRBJ2-7; d_call: -; clone_size: -; cdr3_aa: CASSRYDTGDEQYF; cdr3_nt: TGTGCCAGCAGTCGGTATGACACTGGCGACGAGCAGTACTTC
v_call: TRBV6-1; cdr3_length: 14; j_call: TRBJ1-1; d_call: TRBD1; clone_size: -; cdr3_aa: CASSEQTGSTEAFF; cdr3_nt: TGTGCCAGCAGTGAACAGACAGGGTCCACTGAAGCTTTCTTT
v_call: TRBV12-3/TRBV12-4; cdr3_length: 13; j_call: TRBJ1-1; d_call: -; clone_size: -; cdr3_aa: CASSPEMNTEAFF; cdr3_nt: TGTGCCAGCAGCCCCGAGATGAACACTGAAGCTTTCTTT
v_call: TRBV12-3/TRBV12-4; cdr3_length: 14; j_call: TRBJ2-7; d_call: -; clone_size: -; cdr3_aa: CASSFLGTIYEQYF; cdr3_nt: TGTGCCAGCAGTTTCTTAGGGACGATCTACGAGCAGTACTTC
v_call: TRBV19; cdr3_length: 16; j_call: TRBJ2-1; d_call: TRBD2; clone_size: -; cdr3_aa: CASRGAGTSGRSEQFF; cdr3_nt: TGTGCCAGTAGGGGGGCCGGGACTAGCGGGAGAAGCGAGCAGTTCTTC
v_call: TRBV13; cdr3_length: 16; j_call: TRBJ2-7; d_call: TRBD2; clone_size: -; cdr3_aa: CASSSLTSGFSYEQYF; cdr3_nt: TGTGCCAGCAGCTCCCTGACTAGCGGGTTCTCCTACGAGCAGTACTTC
v_call: TRBV2; cdr3_length: 14; j_call: TRBJ2-1; d_call: -; clone_size: few; cdr3_aa: CASSGLQARVEQFF; cdr3_nt: TGTGCCAGCAGTGGTCTCCAGGCGAGGGTTGAGCAGTTCTTC
v_call: TRBV20-1; cdr3_length: 14; j_call: TRBJ1-1; d_call: TRBD1; clone_size: few; cdr3_aa: CSARYGQGYTEAFF; cdr3_nt: TGCAGTGCCCGTTACGGACAGGGGTACACTGAAGCTTTCTTT
v_call: TRBV19; cdr3_length: 14; j_call: TRBJ1-5; d_call: -; clone_size: few; cdr3_aa: CASNEGVGNQPQHF; cdr3_nt: TGTGCCAGTAACGAGGGAGTAGGGAATCAGCCCCAGCATTTT
v_call: TRBV2; cdr3_length: 14; j_call: TRBJ2-5; d_call: -; clone_size: -; cdr3_aa: CASRASRPQETQYF; cdr3_nt: TGTGCCAGCAGAGCCTCGCGGCCCCAAGAGACCCAGTACTTC
v_call: TRBV6-6; cdr3_length: 14; j_call: TRBJ1-6; d_call: -; clone_size: few; cdr3_aa: CASRQREVHSPLHF; cdr3_nt: TGTGCCAGCAGACAACGGGAAGTCCATTCACCCCTCCACTTT
v_call: TRBV10-3; cdr3_length: 20; j_call: TRBJ2-3; d_call: TRBD2; clone_size: -; cdr3_aa: CAVSLLGIVAGEESTDTQYF; cdr3_nt: TGTGCCGTCAGCCTGCTAGGGATTGTAGCGGGAGAAGAAAGCACAGATACGCAGTATTTT
v_call: TRBV7-2; cdr3_length: 14; j_call: TRBJ2-5; d_call: -; clone_size: -; cdr3_aa: CASSLGAHQETQYF; cdr3_nt: TGTGCCAGCAGCTTAGGGGCGCACCAAGAGACCCAGTACTTC
v_call: TRBV7-2; cdr3_length: 15; j_call: TRBJ2-1; d_call: TRBD2; clone_size: many; cdr3_aa: CASRDTSGSVYEQFF; cdr3_nt: TGTGCCAGCAGGGACACTAGCGGGAGTGTCTATGAGCAGTTCTTC
v_call: TRBV27; cdr3_length: 15; j_call: TRBJ2-7; d_call: TRBD1; clone_size: -; cdr3_aa: CASSLFGTGGYEQYF; cdr3_nt: TGTGCCAGCAGTTTATTTGGGACAGGGGGTTACGAGCAGTACTTC
v_call: TRBV19; cdr3_length: 18; j_call: TRBJ1-2; d_call: TRBD1; clone_size: -; cdr3_aa: CASSTGPGTGLTNYGYTF; cdr3_nt: TGTGCCAGTAGTACCGGTCCCGGGACAGGGCTGACTAACTATGGCTACACCTTC
v_call: TRBV28; cdr3_length: 17; j_call: TRBJ1-2; d_call: TRBD1; clone_size: -; cdr3_aa: CASRSGQGHQANYGYTF; cdr3_nt: TGTGCCAGCAGGAGCGGACAGGGACACCAAGCTAACTATGGCTACACCTTC
v_call: TRBV23-1; cdr3_length: 12; j_call: TRBJ1-1; d_call: -; clone_size: -; cdr3_aa: CASSQSGGLAFF; cdr3_nt: TGCGCCAGCAGTCAGTCCGGGGGTTTAGCTTTCTTT
v_call: TRBV7-2; cdr3_length: 15; j_call: TRBJ1-4; d_call: -; clone_size: many; cdr3_aa: CASSLGGSVGEKLFF; cdr3_nt: TGTGCCAGCAGCTTGGGGGGGAGCGTGGGAGAAAAACTGTTTTTT
v_call: TRBV19; cdr3_length: 13; j_call: TRBJ2-5; d_call: -; clone_size: -; cdr3_aa: CASRPQNQETQYF; cdr3_nt: TGTGCCAGCCGTCCACAAAACCAAGAGACCCAGTACTTC